The sequence of this TCR beta chain was determined in a study of shared clonotypes between healthy human individuals. Study-level information: The donor pool was made up of two women and three men aged 18 to 49.

CDR1 is MNHEY, CDR2 SMNVEV, per germline (reference sequence). Trimming took 7 bases from V and 5 from J; bases not matched to a gene: 12. The CDR3 length is 15 residues. The protocol was immunoSEQ multiplex PCR, while the TCRdb copy is restricted to in-frame clones and leaves out a portion. Seen here are about 120,000 clones, 55% to 70% observed once, and the top ten hold about 23%. The chain employs TRBV27 and TRBJ2-5; 8 nucleotides agree with TRBD2. This receptor was taken from a woman aged 30 to 39 in good health. The specimen sequenced was memory CD8+ T cells sorted from blood. Subset denoted: CD45RO+ cells pooled with CCR7-negative TemRA cells. This CDR3 reads CASTSMCCGRETQYF. The CDR3 DNA follows: TGTGCCAGCACCTCGATGTGTTGCGGGAGGGAGACCCAGTACTTC.